This T cell receptor (beta chain) was retrieved from a study of response to subunit inactivated influenza vaccine. Whole-study findings and limits: A suggestion made by the authors is that each seasonal influenza vaccination recruits few new T cells.

Details on this clonotype: Its antigen is not identified. The CDR3 does not close with the conserved phenylalanine or tryptophan, likely indicating a read error.

Using its own MiXCR run on the RT-PCR reads, TCRdb lists one record per CDR3 protein. The table shows over 300,000 distinct CDR3 sequences, with 20% to 25% occurring only once. CDR3 length equals 15 residues. CDR1 SGHAT and CDR2 FQNNGV come from the germline V gene. V dropped 5 bases and J dropped 2; count of bases not matched to a gene: 8. The sample here was PBMCs from blood, taken less than 22 months after vaccination. The origin of this receptor is a man aged 50 to 69 who received an inactivated influenza vaccine. This sequence joins TRBV11-2 and TRBJ2-7; TRBD1 aligns across 8 bases. This chain's CDR3 is CASSMGQATPYEQYL. CDR3 sequence (DNA): TGTGCCAGCAGCATGGGACAGGCGACGCCCTACGAGCAGTACCTC.